This T cell receptor (beta chain) was captured by sequencing in a study of shared clonotypes between healthy human individuals. Study-level information: A couple of women and a few men aged 18 to 49 made up the donors. The study's findings and limits: It was anticipated that sequencing depth would influence how many clonotypes donors shared.

The CDR3 covers 18 residues. CDR1 is SGDLS, CDR2 YYNGEE, per germline. The V gene lost 4 bases and the J gene lost 1 base, with 20 bases spanning the gap. Profiled with immunoSEQ multiplex PCR; TCRdb holds only in-frame clones, not every one. The sample contains some 2,100,000 clones, just over 90% of which appear only once. As concerns this clone: The antigen is unknown.

Positively selected for CCR7, the CD45RO-negative cells used as naive CD8 cells excluded terminally differentiated effector memory CD45RA+ cells. Every donor was a Caucasian adult from Nashville, Tennessee. The chain combines TRBV9 with TRBJ2-2; maybe TRBD2 (6 bases). Sequenced: naive CD8+ T cells from PBMCs. The sequence was obtained from a man aged 18 to 30 in good health. Some clones in this sample may be carry-over from other donors' samples. DNA for the CDR3: TGTGCCAGCAGCCCCCTCGGAGGGGTCCCGGAGAACACCGGGGAGCTGTTTTTT. Translated: CASSPLGGVPENTGELFF.